Listed below are T cell receptor beta chains from one sample, sequenced in a study of T cells in Graves' hyperthyroidism and ophthalmopathy. TCRdb analysed the multiplex PCR reads with MiXCR anew, one entry per CDR3 protein. The profile shows 480,000 or so distinct CDR3 sequences, 40% to 50% of them singletons. Sequencing was carried out using peripheral blood or thyroid tissue (not recorded which). Every receptor here comes from an adult woman with Graves' disease, either hyperthyroidism or ophthalmopathy (not recorded which). CDR3s include the opening cysteine and the closing phenylalanine or tryptophan. A D gene is named only where the DNA matches it firmly. The size field is filled for only some rows; it gives once, few, many or a size class.

clone_size: -; j_call: TRBJ1-2; v_call: TRBV24-1; d_call: -; cdr3_nt: TGTGCCACCGATGGTGGGGTCTTAAACTATGGCTACACCTTC; cdr3_aa: CATDGGVLNYGYTF
clone_size: once; j_call: TRBJ1-1; v_call: TRBV29-1; d_call: -; cdr3_nt: TGCAGCGGTTCAGCGGGAGTCACTGAAGCTTTCTTT; cdr3_aa: CSGSAGVTEAFF
clone_size: -; j_call: TRBJ2-7; v_call: TRBV7-6; d_call: TRBD1; cdr3_nt: TGTGCCAGCAGCCCGACAGGGGTCGTATCCTACGAGCAGTACTTC; cdr3_aa: CASSPTGVVSYEQYF
clone_size: -; j_call: TRBJ2-7; v_call: TRBV4-1; d_call: -; cdr3_nt: TGCGCCAGCAGCCAAGAAACTGAAAGCTACGAGCAGTACTTC; cdr3_aa: CASSQETESYEQYF
clone_size: many; j_call: TRBJ1-5; v_call: TRBV20-1; d_call: -; cdr3_nt: TGCAGTGCTAGAGCAGGGACCCTTAGCAATCAGCCCCAGCATTTT; cdr3_aa: CSARAGTLSNQPQHF
clone_size: many; j_call: TRBJ1-5; v_call: TRBV7-7; d_call: -; cdr3_nt: TGTGCTAGCAGCTTATCCGTAAATAATCAGCCCCAGCATTTT; cdr3_aa: CASSLSVNNQPQHF
clone_size: few; j_call: TRBJ2-7; v_call: TRBV24-1; d_call: -; cdr3_nt: TGTGCCACCAGTGATTTGGGAGGTTACGAGCAGTACTTC; cdr3_aa: CATSDLGGYEQYF
clone_size: many; j_call: TRBJ2-2; v_call: TRBV19; d_call: TRBD1; cdr3_nt: TGTGCCACGAGACAGGGCCTAGACACCGGGGAGCTGTTTTTT; cdr3_aa: CATRQGLDTGELFF
clone_size: -; j_call: TRBJ2-7; v_call: TRBV5-4; d_call: TRBD2; cdr3_nt: TGTGCCAGCAGCTTGGCCGGGACTAGCGGGATCTACGAGCAGTACTTC; cdr3_aa: CASSLAGTSGIYEQYF
clone_size: -; j_call: TRBJ2-7; v_call: TRBV18; d_call: TRBD2; cdr3_nt: TGTGCCAGCTCACCGACTAGCACCCACTACGAGCAGTACTTC; cdr3_aa: CASSPTSTHYEQYF
clone_size: -; j_call: TRBJ1-2; v_call: TRBV5-1; d_call: TRBD1; cdr3_nt: TGCGCCAGCAGCTCCGAGGGACAGTCTTATGGCTACACCTTC; cdr3_aa: CASSSEGQSYGYTF
clone_size: many; j_call: TRBJ2-5; v_call: TRBV7-8; d_call: -; cdr3_nt: TGTGCCAGCACCCGGTTTGGGGAGACCCAGTACTTC; cdr3_aa: CASTRFGETQYF
clone_size: once; j_call: TRBJ1-1; v_call: TRBV13; d_call: -; cdr3_nt: TGTGCCAGCAGCGCCGGGCTACCTGAAGCTTTCTTT; cdr3_aa: CASSAGLPEAFF
clone_size: -; j_call: TRBJ2-7; v_call: TRBV7-2; d_call: TRBD1; cdr3_nt: TGTGCCAGCAGCTTGAACAGGGGTTCCTACGAGCAGTACTTC; cdr3_aa: CASSLNRGSYEQYF
clone_size: -; j_call: TRBJ1-4; v_call: TRBV29-1; d_call: -; cdr3_nt: TGCAGCGTTGGGGGGGTCCTAGACGGTGAAAAACTGTTTTTT; cdr3_aa: CSVGGVLDGEKLFF
clone_size: -; j_call: TRBJ1-1; v_call: TRBV10-3; d_call: TRBD1; cdr3_nt: TGTGCCATCAGTTCAAAAGCCCCGGGACAGGCTTACACTGAAGCTTTCTTT; cdr3_aa: CAISSKAPGQAYTEAFF
clone_size: -; j_call: TRBJ2-7; v_call: TRBV6-2/TRBV6-3; d_call: TRBD2; cdr3_nt: TGTGCCAGCAGTTCATCCGGGACTAGCTCCTACGAGCAGTACTTC; cdr3_aa: CASSSSGTSSYEQYF
clone_size: many; j_call: TRBJ1-2; v_call: TRBV29-1; d_call: -; cdr3_nt: TGCAGCGTGGCAAACGAGGGATATGGCTACACCTTC; cdr3_aa: CSVANEGYGYTF
clone_size: -; j_call: TRBJ2-5; v_call: TRBV20-1; d_call: TRBD2; cdr3_nt: TGCAGTGCAGTGGGAGGGCTGAAGACCCAGTACTTC; cdr3_aa: CSAVGGLKTQYF
clone_size: -; j_call: TRBJ1-4; v_call: TRBV11-2; d_call: -; cdr3_nt: TGTGCCAGCAGCTTCTTCAGGGCAACTAATGAAAAACTGTTTTTT; cdr3_aa: CASSFFRATNEKLFF